This entry lists 7 T cell receptor beta chains sequenced from one sample in a study of shared clonotypes between healthy human individuals. Sequencing was performed with immunoSEQ multiplex PCR; in TCRdb, only in-frame clones are kept and a portion is missing. This table has about 520,000 clones, 78% appearing once. The sequencing input was PBMCs. The receptors come from a woman aged 40 to 49 in good health. Some clones in this sample may be carry-over from other donors' samples.

This clone was recorded once. The chain links TRBV5-4 to TRBJ2-1; 13 bases fit TRBD2. The length of the CDR3 is 15 residues. V lost 2 bases and J lost 9; bases outside the gene matches: 5. Germline assignment: CDR1 SGHNT and CDR2 YYREEE (reference sequence). CDR3 sequence: CASSLSGLAGAEQFF. CDR3 DNA: TGTGCCAGCAGCTTATCAGGACTAGCGGGAGCTGAGCAGTTCTTC.

The chain employs TRBV6-6 and TRBJ2-1; TRBD2 is a possible D gene (6 bases). The V gene lost 2 bases and the J gene lost 9 bases, with 17 bases spanning the gap. Germline lookup yields CDR1 MNHNY and CDR2 SVGAGI (reference sequence). This CDR3 spans 15 amino acids. Written as DNA, the CDR3 is TGTGCCAGCAGTTACGACGGGAGCAGGGCGGGTGAGCAGTTCTTC. It translates to CASSYDGSRAGEQFF.

The chain employs TRBV27 and TRBJ2-1; tentatively, D is TRBD1 or TRBD2 (6 bases each). The V end was cut by 6 bases, the J end by 1 base, with 13 bases between. Germline assignment: CDR1 MNHEY and CDR2 SMNVEV (reference sequence). There are 15 residues in the CDR3. This CDR3 is CASRPTGRSYNEQFF. CDR3 nucleotide sequence: TGTGCCAGCAGGCCAACAGGGAGGTCCTACAATGAGCAGTTCTTC.

The rearrangement links TRBV5-6 to TRBJ2-3; TRBD1 matches at 8 bases. CDR3 size: 15 residues. Trimming took 3 bases from V and 3 from J; bases not matched to a gene: 6. Germline V gives CDR1 SGHDT, CDR2 YYEEEE. CDR3 loop: CASSWTGKGTDTQYF. The CDR3 DNA reads as TGTGCCAGCAGCTGGACAGGGAAGGGGACAGATACGCAGTATTTT.

This sequence joins TRBV7-2 and TRBJ1-1, with D perhaps TRBD1 (6 bases). This CDR3 has 15 residues. Per germline, CDR1 SGHTA and CDR2 FQGNSA. Trimming stripped 2 bases from V and 1 base from J, with 11 bases between. CDR3 nucleotides: TGTGCCAGCAGCTTATACGCCAGGGGGAACACTGAAGCTTTCTTT. Translation: CASSLYARGNTEAFF.

This sequence joins TRBV7-3 and TRBJ1-2; a possible D gene is TRBD1 (5 bases). V gave up 5 bases and J gave up 8 bases, with 24 bases separating them. This CDR3 spans 16 amino acids. Germline-derived CDR1 and CDR2 are SGHTA and FQGTGA. The CDR3, as DNA: TGTGCCAGCAGCCATCAACCGCTTAGGCAGGGCCACGGCTACACCTTC. Encoded protein: CASSHQPLRQGHGYTF.

The chain couples TRBV28 to TRBJ1-1; perhaps TRBD1 as D (5 bases). V lost 5 bases, J lost 1 base, and 11 bases lay in between. Germline lookup yields CDR1 MDHEN and CDR2 SYDVKM. The CDR3 runs to 14 residues. The chain's CDR3 is CASSPTETNTEAFF. CDR3 bases: TGTGCCAGCAGTCCGACAGAAACGAACACTGAAGCTTTCTTT. The complete variable domain, with remaining parts taken from reference TRBV28 and TRBJ1-1, reads DVKVTQSSRYLVKRTGEKVFLECVQDMDHENMFWYRQDPGLGLRLIYFSYDVKMKEKGDIPEGYSVSREKKERFSLILESASTNQTSMYLCASSPTETNTEAFFGQGTRLTVV.